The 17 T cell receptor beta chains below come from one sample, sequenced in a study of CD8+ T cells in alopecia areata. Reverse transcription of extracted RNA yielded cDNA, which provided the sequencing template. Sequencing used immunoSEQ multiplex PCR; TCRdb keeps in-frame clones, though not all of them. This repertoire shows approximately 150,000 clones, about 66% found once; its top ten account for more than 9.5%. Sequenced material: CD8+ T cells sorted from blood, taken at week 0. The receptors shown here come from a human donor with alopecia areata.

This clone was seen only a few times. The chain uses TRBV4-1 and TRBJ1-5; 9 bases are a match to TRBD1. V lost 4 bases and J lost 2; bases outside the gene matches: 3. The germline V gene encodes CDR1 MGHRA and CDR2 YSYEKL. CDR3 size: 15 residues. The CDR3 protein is CASSLGQGRNQPQHF. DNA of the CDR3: TGCGCCAGCAGCCTAGGACAGGGGCGCAATCAGCCCCAGCATTTT.

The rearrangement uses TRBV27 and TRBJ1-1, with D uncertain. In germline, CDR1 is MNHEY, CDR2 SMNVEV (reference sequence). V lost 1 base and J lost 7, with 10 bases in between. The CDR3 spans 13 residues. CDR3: CASSLWAGSEAFF. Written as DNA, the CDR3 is TGTGCCAGCAGTTTATGGGCCGGGAGTGAAGCTTTCTTT.

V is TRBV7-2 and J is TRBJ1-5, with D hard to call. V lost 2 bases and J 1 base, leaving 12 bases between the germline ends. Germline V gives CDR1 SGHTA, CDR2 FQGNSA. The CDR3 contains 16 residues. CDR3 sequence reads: CASSLLGERSNQPQHF. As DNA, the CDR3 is TGTGCCAGCAGCTTATTGGGTGAGAGGAGCAATCAGCCCCAGCATTTT.

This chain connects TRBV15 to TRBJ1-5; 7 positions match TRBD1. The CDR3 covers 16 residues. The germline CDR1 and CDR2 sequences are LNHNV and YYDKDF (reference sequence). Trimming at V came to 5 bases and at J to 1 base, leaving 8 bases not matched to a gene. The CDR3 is CATSPRDSESNQPQHF. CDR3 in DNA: TGTGCCACCAGCCCCCGGGACAGTGAGAGCAATCAGCCCCAGCATTTT.

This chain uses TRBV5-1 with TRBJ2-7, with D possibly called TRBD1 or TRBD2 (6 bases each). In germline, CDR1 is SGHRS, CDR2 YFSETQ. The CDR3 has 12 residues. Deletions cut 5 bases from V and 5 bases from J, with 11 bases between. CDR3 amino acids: CASREGGNEQYF. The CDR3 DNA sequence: TGCGCCAGCAGAGAGGGGGGTAACGAGCAGTACTTC.

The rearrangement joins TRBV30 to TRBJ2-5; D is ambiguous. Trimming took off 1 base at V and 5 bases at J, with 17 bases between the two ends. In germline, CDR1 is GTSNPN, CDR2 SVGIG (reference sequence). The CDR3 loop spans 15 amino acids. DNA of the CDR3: TGTGCCTGGAGTGGAGGACCATCAGATGGGGAGACCCAGTACTTC. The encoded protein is CAWSGGPSDGETQYF.

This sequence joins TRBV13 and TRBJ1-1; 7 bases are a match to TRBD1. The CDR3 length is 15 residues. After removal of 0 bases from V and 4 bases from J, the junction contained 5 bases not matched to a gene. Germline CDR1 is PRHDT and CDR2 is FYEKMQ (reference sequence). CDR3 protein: CASSLGRKGATEAFF. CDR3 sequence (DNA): TGTGCCAGCAGCTTAGGCCGGAAGGGGGCCACTGAAGCTTTCTTT.

The CDR3 is CASSEPQETQYF. In nucleotides, the CDR3 is TGTGCCAGCAGCGAACCGCAAGAGACCCAGTACTTC. The V call is TRBV7-6, the J call TRBJ2-5; the D is unclear. Germline V gene lookup returns CDR1 SGHVS and CDR2 FNYEAQ. The CDR3 totals 12 residues. Trimming cost V 5 bases and J 2 bases, with 6 bases left between them.

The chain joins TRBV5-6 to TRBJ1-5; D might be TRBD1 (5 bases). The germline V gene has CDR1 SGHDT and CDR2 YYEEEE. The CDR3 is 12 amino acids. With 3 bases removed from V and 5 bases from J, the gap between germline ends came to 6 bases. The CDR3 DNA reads TGTGCCAGCAGCTGGGGGGATCAGCCCCAGCATTTT. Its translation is CASSWGDQPQHF.

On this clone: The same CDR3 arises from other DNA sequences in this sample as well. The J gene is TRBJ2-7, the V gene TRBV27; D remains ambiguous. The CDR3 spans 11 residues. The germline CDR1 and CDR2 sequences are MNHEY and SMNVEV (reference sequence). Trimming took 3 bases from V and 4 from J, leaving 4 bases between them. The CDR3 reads CASSFGYEQYF. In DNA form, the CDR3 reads TGTGCCAGCAGTTTCGGGTACGAGCAGTACTTC.

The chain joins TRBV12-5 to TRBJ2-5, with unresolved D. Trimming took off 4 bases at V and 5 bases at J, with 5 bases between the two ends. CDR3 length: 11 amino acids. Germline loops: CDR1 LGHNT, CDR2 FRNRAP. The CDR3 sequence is CASGSVETQYF. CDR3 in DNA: TGTGCTAGTGGTTCCGTCGAGACCCAGTACTTC.

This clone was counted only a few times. For the CDR3, the DNA is TGTGCCAGCAGCGTTAGCCCGAGGGAAGTGGAGACCCAGTACTTC. As protein: CASSVSPREVETQYF. This sequence joins TRBV7-2 and TRBJ2-5, with a tentative D call TRBD2 (5 bases). V lost 5 bases, J lost 5 bases, and 18 bases lay in between. Germline CDR1 SGHTA, CDR2 FQGNSA. This CDR3 has 15 residues.

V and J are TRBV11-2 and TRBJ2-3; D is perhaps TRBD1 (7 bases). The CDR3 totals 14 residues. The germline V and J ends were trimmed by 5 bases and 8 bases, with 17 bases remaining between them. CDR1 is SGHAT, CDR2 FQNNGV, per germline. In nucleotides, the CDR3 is TGTGCCAGCAGCCCACGCGCGCAGGGGGGTACGCAGTATTTT. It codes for CASSPRAQGGTQYF.

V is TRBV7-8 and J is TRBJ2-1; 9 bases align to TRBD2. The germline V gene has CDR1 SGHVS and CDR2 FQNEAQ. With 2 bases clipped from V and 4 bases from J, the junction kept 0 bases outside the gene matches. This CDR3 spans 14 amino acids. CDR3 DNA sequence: TGTGCCAGCAGCTTAAGCGGGGGGTACAATGAGCAGTTCTTC. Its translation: CASSLSGGYNEQFF.

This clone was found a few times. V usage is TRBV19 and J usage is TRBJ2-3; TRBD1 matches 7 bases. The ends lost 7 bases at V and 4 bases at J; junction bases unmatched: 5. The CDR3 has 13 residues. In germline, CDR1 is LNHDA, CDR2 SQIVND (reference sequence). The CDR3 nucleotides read TGTGCCAGTACTGACAGGGTTGCAGATACGCAGTATTTT. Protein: CASTDRVADTQYF.

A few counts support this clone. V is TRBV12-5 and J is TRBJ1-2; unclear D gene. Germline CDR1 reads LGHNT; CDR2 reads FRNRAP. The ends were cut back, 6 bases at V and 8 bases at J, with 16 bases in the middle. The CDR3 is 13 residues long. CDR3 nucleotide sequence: TGTGCTAGTGGCCCGAACCCCGCGGAGGGCTACACCTTC. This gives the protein CASGPNPAEGYTF.

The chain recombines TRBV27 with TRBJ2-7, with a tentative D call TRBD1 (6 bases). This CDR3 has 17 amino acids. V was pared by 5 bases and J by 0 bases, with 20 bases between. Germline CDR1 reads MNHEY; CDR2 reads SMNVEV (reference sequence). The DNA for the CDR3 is TGTGCCAGCAGTCCCCCCCTAAGGAGAGGGGGCTCCTACGAGCAGTACTTC. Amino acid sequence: CASSPPLRRGGSYEQYF.